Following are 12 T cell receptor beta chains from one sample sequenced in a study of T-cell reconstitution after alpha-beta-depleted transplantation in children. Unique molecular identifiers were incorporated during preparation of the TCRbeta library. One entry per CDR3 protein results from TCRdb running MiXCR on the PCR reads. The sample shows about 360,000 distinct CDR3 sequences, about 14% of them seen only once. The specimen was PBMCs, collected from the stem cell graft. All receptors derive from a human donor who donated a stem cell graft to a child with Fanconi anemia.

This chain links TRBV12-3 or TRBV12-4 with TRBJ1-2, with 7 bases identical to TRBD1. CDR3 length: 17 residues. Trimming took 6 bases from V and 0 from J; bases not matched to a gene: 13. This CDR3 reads CASRWGTSGGTNYGYTF. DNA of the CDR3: TGTGCCAGCAGATGGGGGACTTCAGGGGGAACTAACTATGGCTACACCTTC.

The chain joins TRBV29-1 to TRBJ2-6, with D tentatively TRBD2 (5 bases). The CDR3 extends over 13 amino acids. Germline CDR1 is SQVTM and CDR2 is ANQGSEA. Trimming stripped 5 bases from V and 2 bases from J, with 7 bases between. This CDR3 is CSVSGAGANVLTF. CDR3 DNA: TGCAGCGTTTCCGGGGCTGGGGCCAACGTCCTGACTTTC.

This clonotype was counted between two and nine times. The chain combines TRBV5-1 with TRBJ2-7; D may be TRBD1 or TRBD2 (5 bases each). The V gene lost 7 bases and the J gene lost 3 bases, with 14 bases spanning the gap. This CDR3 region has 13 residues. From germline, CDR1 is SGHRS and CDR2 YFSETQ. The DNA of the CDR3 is TGCGCCAGCTCAGGGAGAACGAGCTACGAGCAGTACTTC. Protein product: CASSGRTSYEQYF.

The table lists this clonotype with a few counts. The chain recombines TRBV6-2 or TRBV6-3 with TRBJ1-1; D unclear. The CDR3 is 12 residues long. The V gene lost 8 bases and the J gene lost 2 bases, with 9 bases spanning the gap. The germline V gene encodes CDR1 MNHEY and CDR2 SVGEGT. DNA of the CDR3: TGTGCCAGCGAGGACGGTAACACTGAAGCTTTCTTT. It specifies CASEDGNTEAFF.

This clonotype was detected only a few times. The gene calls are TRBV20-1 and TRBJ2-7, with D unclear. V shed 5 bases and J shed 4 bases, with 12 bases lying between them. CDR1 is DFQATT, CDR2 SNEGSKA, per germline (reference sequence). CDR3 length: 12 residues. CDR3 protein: CSALAPTYEQYV. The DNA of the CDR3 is TGCAGTGCTTTAGCTCCAACTTACGAGCAGTACGTC.

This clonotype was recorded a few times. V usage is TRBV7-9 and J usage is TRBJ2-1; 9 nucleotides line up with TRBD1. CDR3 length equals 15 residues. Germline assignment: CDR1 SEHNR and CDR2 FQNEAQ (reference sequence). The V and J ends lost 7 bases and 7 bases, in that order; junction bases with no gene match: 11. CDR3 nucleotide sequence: TGTGCCAGCACCGCCCGCGACAGGGGGGATAATGAGCAGTTCTTC. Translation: CASTARDRGDNEQFF.

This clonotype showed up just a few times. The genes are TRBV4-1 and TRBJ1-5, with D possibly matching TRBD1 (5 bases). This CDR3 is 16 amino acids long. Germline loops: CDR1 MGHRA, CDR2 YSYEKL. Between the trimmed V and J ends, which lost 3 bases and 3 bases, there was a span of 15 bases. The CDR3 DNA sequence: TGCGCCAGCAGCCAGGAGGGACTCCTAAACAATCAGCCCCAGCATTTT. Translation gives CASSQEGLLNNQPQHF.

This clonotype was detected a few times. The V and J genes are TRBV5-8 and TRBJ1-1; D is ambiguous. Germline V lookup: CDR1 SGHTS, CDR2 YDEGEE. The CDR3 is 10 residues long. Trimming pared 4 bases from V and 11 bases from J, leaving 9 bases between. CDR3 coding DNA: TGTGCCAGCAGCCTCCGCAGTGCTTTCTTT. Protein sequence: CASSLRSAFF.

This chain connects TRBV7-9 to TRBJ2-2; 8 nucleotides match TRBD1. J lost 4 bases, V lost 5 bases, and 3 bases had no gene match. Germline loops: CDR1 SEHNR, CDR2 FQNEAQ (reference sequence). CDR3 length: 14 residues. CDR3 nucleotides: TGTGCCAGCAGCCCGGGACAGGTCACCGGGGAGCTGTTTTTT. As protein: CASSPGQVTGELFF.

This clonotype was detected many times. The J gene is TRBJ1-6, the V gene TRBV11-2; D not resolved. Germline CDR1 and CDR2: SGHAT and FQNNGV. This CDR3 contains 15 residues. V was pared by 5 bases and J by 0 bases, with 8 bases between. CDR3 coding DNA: TGTGCCAGCAGCGGCGTAAACTCCTATAATTCACCCCTCCACTTT. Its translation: CASSGVNSYNSPLHF.

DNA for the CDR3: TGTGCCAGCAGCCTAAACAGGGCCCCTCGGGTCGAGCAGTACTTC. Translating gives CASSLNRAPRVEQYF. This sequence joins TRBV14 and TRBJ2-7, with D tentatively TRBD1 (6 bases). Germline CDR1 is SGHDN and CDR2 is FVKESK. The V and J ends lost 4 bases and 6 bases respectively, with 19 bases between them. The CDR3 has 15 residues.

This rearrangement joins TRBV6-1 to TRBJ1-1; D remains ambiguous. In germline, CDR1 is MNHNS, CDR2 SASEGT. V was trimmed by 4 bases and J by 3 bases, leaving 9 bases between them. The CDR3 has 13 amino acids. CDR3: CASSGDGYTEAFF. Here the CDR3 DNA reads TGTGCCAGCAGTGGTGATGGGTACACTGAAGCTTTCTTT.